This entry concerns a single T cell receptor beta chain. The antigen it recognizes is unknown. Base-call qualities are not available, and no considerably larger clone is one nucleotide away. The trial excluded patients who had a history of autoimmune disease or were on systemic immunosuppression. Peripheral blood for TCR sequencing was drawn from every dose cohort at baseline, at cycle 4 day 1 and at cycle 7 day 1. Samples came from an open-label, multicenter, first-in-human phase I dose-escalation trial of ivuxolimab. The trial enrolled adults with locally advanced or metastatic head and neck squamous cell, hepatocellular, melanoma or renal cell carcinoma. Before TCR sequencing, CD4+ T cells and CD8+ T cells were sorted from peripheral blood as separate populations. The data were obtained in a study of OX40 agonist ivuxolimab in advanced cancers. Notes on the research overall: Ivuxolimab, which targeted the costimulatory receptor OX40 (CD134), was an agonistic, fully human IgG2 monoclonal antibody. Intravenous ivuxolimab was administered to patients every 2 weeks at six dose levels: 0.01, 0.1, 0.3, 1.5, 3 and 10 mg/kg. Of the roughly 53 patients in dose escalation, around 19 had hepatocellular carcinoma, approximately 15 had melanoma, 9 had renal cell carcinoma and 9 had head and neck cancer. A male proportion of under 85% and a mean age of roughly 58 years, ranging from about 23 to 90, were recorded for the dose-escalation cohort. Patients were allowed to have had prior anti-PD-1, anti-PD-L1 or anti-CTLA-4 therapy, and around 40% of the dose-escalation patients had previously received checkpoint inhibitors. Partial responses were achieved by three dose-escalation patients, of whom one had hepatocellular carcinoma and two had cutaneous melanoma. Peripheral TCRbeta sequencing was intended to test whether TCR sequence diversity was altered and clonal T-cell expansion was caused by ivuxolimab. The paper describes the monotherapy dose-escalation part (N of about 47 patients) of the phase I trial of ivuxolimab. What the authors observed across the whole study: The antigen specificity of the clonally expanded peripheral T cells was not determined. After ivuxolimab, more expanded clones were found on average in CD8+ T cells than in CD4+ T cells. At doses of 0.1 to 3.0 mg/kg, clonal expansion of both CD4+ and CD8+ T cells in blood was seen between baseline and week 6. Low levels of normalized T-cell clonal expansion were also shown by some nonresponding patients. In the 0.1-3.0 mg/kg groups, partial responders were among the patients with the lowest normalized peripheral clonal expansion, particularly in CD8+ T cells.

For sequencing of the TCRbeta CDR3 region, genomic DNA was extracted from the sorted cells. The immunoSEQ Assay was used for sequencing of TCRbeta CDR3 regions. In its TCRdb copy, this immuneACCESS table keeps in-frame sequences only and misses some clones. Where compared with another copy, unresolved V genes explain less than half of these, and the others have no known cause. Counted in this sample were 65,000 to 85,000 clones; about nine tenths of them appeared once. Jointly, the top ten make up around 1.9% of the sample. The sequencing here drew on CD4+ or CD8+ T cells sorted from blood, taken in a trial of the OX40 agonist ivuxolimab. The origin of this receptor is an adult with an advanced solid tumor such as melanoma, head and neck, liver or kidney cancer.

The CDR3 loop reads CASSLGGAGNEKLFF. The nucleotide sequence reads as follows: TGTGCCAGCAGCTTAGGGGGCGCCGGGAATGAAAAACTGTTTTTT. This receptor chain uses TRBV7-9 and TRBJ1-4, and possibly TRBD1, on 5 matching bases. V lost 1 base and J lost 5 bases; the stretch between them is 11 bases long. The CDR3 holds 15 amino acids from the cysteine to the phenylalanine. CDR3 DNA only is kept here, 45 bases in frame from base 1. CDR1 and CDR2 (SEHNR, FQNEAQ) derive from the germline V gene (reference sequence).